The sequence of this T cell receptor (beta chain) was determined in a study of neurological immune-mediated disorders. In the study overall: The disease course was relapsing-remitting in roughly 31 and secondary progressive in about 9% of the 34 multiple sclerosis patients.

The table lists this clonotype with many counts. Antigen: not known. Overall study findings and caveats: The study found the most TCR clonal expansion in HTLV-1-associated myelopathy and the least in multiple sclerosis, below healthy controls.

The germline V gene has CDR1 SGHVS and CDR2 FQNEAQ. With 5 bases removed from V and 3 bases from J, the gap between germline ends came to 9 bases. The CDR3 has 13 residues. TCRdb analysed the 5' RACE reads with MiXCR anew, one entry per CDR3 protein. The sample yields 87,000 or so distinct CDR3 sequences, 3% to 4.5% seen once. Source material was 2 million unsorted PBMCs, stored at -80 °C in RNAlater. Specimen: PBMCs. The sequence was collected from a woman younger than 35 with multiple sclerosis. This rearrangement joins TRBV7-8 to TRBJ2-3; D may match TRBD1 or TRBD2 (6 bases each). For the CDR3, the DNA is TGTGCCAGCAGCCGAGGGGGGACAGATACGCAGTATTTT. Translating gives CASSRGGTDTQYF.